This record looks at one T cell receptor (beta chain) sequence and its context. The source of the sample is a study of blood T cell repertoires in COVID-19. Study background: COVID-19 samples from acute and convalescent phases originated in the United States, Italy and Spain. From T cells, B-cell-depleted T cells, or PBMCs came the material, which was cDNA or gDNA.

Generated by immunoSEQ multiplex PCR, the TCRdb table keeps only in-frame clones and is missing some. The sample yields some 160,000 clones, roughly 83% seen once. Trimming removed 4 bases from V and 5 bases from J; junction bases left unmatched: 8. Germline loops: CDR1 LNHDA, CDR2 SQIVND (reference sequence). The CDR3 spans 15 residues. This chain links TRBV19 with TRBJ2-7; 10 bases line up with TRBD1. The clonotype was recovered from a human donor in a cohort sampled during active COVID-19. Sequenced: peripheral blood. CDR3 coding DNA: TGTGCCAGTAGTACCACGGACAGGGGGGGGGACGAGCAGTACTTC. It yields the protein CASSTTDRGGDEQYF.